This TCR beta chain was recovered during a study of blood T cell repertoires in COVID-19. Looking at the study overall: Samples came from the United States, Italy and Spain, spanning acute and convalescent COVID-19. Sample material is recorded as cDNA or gDNA derived from T cells, B-cell-depleted T cells, or PBMCs.

Per the study methods: Amplifying reference gene primers gave estimates of nucleated cell counts. Using immunoSEQ multiplex PCR, the repertoire was profiled, and TCRdb retains in-frame clones only, with some absent. V and J calls plus clone size are reproduced from that table; the DNA served to infer D and trimming. Of about 40,000 clones listed, 82% were seen once; the top ten hold approximately 4%. Germline V gives CDR1 SGHTA, CDR2 FQGTGA. The CDR3 spans 16 residues. The V segment lost 6 bases and the J segment 2 bases; nucleotides outside the gene matches: 7. This TCR derives from a woman in her 70s with acute or convalescent COVID-19. Material for sequencing was peripheral blood. The chain is built from TRBV7-3 and TRBJ2-6; 7 bases fit TRBD1. Here the CDR3 reads CASRELDRAGANVLTF. Written as DNA, the CDR3 is TGTGCCAGCAGGGAACTCGACAGGGCTGGGGCCAACGTCCTGACTTTC. Together with reference TRBV7-3 and TRBJ2-6, the CDR3 gives the full variable domain: GAGVSQTPSNKVTEKGKYVELRCDPISGHTALYWYRQSLGQGPEFLIYFQGTGAADDSGLPNDRFFAVRPEGSVSTLKIQRTERGDSAVYLCASRELDRAGANVLTFGAGSRLTVL.